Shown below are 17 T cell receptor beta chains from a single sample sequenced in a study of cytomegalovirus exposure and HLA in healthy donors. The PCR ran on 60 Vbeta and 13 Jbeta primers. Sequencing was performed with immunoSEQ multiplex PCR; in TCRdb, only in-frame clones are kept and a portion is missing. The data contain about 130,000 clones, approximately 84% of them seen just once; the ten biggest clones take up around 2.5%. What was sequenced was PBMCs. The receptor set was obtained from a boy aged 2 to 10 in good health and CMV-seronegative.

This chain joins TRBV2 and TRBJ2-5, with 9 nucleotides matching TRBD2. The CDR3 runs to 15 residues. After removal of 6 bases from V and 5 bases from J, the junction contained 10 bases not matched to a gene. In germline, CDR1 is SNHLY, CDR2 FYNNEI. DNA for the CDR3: TGTGCCAGCAGGAGGGGCGGGGGGGAAAGGGAGACCCAGTACTTC. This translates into CASRRGGGERETQYF.

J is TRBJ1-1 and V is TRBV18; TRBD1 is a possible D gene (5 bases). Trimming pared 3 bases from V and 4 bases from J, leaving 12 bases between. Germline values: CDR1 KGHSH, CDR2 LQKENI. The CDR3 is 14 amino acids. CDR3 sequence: CASSPDRSTTEAFF. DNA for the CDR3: TGTGCCAGCTCACCCGACAGATCAACCACTGAAGCTTTCTTT. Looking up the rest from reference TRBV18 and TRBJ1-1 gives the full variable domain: NAGVMQNPRHLVRRRGQEARLRCSPMKGHSHVYWYRQLPEEGLKFMVYLQKENIIDESGMPKERFSAEFPKEGPSILRIQQVVRGDSAAYFCASSPDRSTTEAFFGQGTRLTVV.

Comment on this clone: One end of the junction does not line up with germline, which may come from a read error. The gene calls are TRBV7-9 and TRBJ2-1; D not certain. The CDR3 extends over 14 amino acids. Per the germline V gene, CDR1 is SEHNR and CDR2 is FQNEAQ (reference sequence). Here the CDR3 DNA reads TGTTCCAGCAGCTTAGGCGGTTCATACAATGAGCAGTTCTTC. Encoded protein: CSSSLGGSYNEQFF. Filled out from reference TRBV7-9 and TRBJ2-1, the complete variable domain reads DTGVSQNPRHKITKRGQNVTFRCDPISEHNRLYWYRQTLGQGPEFLTYFQNEAQLEKSRLLSDRFSAERPKGSFSTLEIQRTEQGDSAMYLCSSSLGGSYNEQFFGPGTRLTVL.

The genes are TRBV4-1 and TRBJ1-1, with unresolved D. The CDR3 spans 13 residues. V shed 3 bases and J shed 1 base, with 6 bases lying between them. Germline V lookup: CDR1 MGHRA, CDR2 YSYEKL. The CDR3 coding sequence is TGCGCCAGCAGCCATCCACAGAACACTGAAGCTTTCTTT. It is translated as CASSHPQNTEAFF.

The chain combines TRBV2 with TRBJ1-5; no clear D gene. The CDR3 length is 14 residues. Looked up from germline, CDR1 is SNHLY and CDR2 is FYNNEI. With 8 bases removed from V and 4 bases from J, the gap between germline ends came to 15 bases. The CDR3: CASVSKVANQPQHF. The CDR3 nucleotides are TGTGCCAGCGTTTCAAAAGTAGCTAATCAGCCCCAGCATTTT.

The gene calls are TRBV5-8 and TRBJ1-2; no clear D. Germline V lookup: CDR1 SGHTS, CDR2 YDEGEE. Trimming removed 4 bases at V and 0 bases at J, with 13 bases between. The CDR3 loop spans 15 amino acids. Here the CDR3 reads CASSPAGITNYGYTF. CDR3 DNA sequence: TGTGCCAGCAGCCCGGCCGGGATTACTAACTATGGCTACACCTTC.

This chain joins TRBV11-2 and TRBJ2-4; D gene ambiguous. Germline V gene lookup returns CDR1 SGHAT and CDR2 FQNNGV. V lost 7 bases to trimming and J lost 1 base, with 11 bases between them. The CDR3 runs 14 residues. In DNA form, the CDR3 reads TGTGCCAGCACCCCCCTTTTGGCCAAAAACATTCAGTACTTC. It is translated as CASTPLLAKNIQYF.

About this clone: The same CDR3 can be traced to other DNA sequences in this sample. The CDR3 loop reads CASSFEDRGYDEQYV. CDR3 DNA sequence: TGTGCCAGCAGCTTCGAAGACAGGGGATACGACGAGCAGTACGTC. The rearrangement joins TRBV7-9 to TRBJ2-7; the match to TRBD1 covers 8 bases. V shed 3 bases, J shed 5 bases, and the junction held 9 bases outside the gene matches. Germline-derived CDR1 and CDR2 are SEHNR and FQNEAQ (reference sequence). The CDR3 runs 15 residues.

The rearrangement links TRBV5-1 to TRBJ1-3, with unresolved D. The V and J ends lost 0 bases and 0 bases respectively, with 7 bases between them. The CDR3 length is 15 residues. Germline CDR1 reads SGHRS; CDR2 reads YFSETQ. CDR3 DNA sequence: TGCGCCAGCAGCTTGGATTTGAGCTCTGGAAACACCATATATTTT. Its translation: CASSLDLSSGNTIYF.

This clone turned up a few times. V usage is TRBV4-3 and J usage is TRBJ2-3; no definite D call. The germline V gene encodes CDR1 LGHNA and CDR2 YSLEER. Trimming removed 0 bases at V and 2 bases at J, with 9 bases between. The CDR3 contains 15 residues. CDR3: CASSQEHRVTDTQYF. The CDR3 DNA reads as TGCGCCAGCAGCCAAGAGCACAGAGTCACAGATACGCAGTATTTT.

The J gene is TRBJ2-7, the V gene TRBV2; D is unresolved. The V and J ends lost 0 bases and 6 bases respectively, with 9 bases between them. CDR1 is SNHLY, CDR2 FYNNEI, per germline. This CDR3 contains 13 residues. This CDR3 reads CASSEAFLGEQYV. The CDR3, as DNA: TGTGCCAGCAGTGAAGCGTTCTTGGGCGAGCAGTACGTC.

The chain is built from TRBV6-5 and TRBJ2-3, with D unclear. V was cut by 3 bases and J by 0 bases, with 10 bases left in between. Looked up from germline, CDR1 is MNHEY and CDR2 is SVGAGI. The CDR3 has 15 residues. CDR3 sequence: CASSYGLASTDTQYF. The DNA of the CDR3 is TGTGCCAGCAGTTATGGGCTGGCTAGCACAGATACGCAGTATTTT.

The CDR3: CASSDGESEELFF. The CDR3 DNA reads as TGTGCCAGCAGTGACGGAGAGAGCGAGGAGCTGTTTTTT. The J gene is TRBJ2-2, the V gene TRBV6-4; no firm D call. The CDR3 has 13 amino acids. V lost 2 bases and J lost 10, with 11 bases in between. Germline loops: CDR1 MRHNA, CDR2 SNTAGT.

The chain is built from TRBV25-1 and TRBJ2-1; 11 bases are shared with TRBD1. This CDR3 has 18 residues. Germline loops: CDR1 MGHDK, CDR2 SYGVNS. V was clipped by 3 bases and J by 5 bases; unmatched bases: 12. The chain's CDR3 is CASSDLLLSGQGDNEQFF. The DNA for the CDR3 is TGTGCCAGCAGTGATCTCCTTTTATCGGGACAGGGGGACAATGAGCAGTTCTTC. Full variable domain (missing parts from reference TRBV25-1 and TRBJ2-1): EADIYQTPRYLVIGTGKKITLECSQTMGHDKMYWYQQDPGMELHLIHYSYGVNSTEKGDLSSESTVSRIRTEHFPLTLESARPSHTSQYLCASSDLLLSGQGDNEQFFGPGTRLTVL.

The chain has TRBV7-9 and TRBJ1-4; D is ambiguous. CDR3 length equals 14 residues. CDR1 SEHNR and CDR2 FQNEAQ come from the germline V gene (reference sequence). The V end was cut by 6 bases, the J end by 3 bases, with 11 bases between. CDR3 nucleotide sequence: TGTGCCAGCAGGCCTGGGGAGGCTAATGAAAAACTGTTTTTT. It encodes CASRPGEANEKLFF.

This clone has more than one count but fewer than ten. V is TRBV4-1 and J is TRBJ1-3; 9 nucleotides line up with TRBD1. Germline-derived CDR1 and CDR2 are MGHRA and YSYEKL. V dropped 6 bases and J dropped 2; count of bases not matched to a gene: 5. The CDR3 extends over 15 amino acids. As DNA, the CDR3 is TGCGCCAGCAGAGACAGGGGGGCGGCTGGAAACACCATATATTTT. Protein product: CASRDRGAAGNTIYF.

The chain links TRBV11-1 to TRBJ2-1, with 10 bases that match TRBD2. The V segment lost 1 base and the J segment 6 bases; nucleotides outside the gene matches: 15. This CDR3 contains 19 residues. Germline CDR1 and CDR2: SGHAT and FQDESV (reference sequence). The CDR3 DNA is TGTGCCAGCAGCTTAGGAAGCGGGGGGGGGCTTTTTTACCCCAATGAGCAGTTCTTC. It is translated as CASSLGSGGGLFYPNEQFF.